Each of the 10 T cell receptor beta chains below was sequenced from the same sample in a study of control samples from healthy donors and cancer patients. Libraries were prepared by immunoSEQ multiplex PCR; TCRdb keeps only in-frame clonotypes and omits some of them. The sample comprises some 120,000 clones, approximately 90% of which are singletons, and approximately 2.3% rests with the top ten. The sequencing input was blood. These receptors all stem from a woman in her 70s in good health.

V is TRBV9 and J is TRBJ1-6; D is uncertain. This CDR3 region has 16 residues. V was shortened by 1 base and J by 0 bases, with 8 bases between the two germline ends. Germline V gives CDR1 SGDLS, CDR2 YYNGEE. CDR3 protein: CASSVTPSSYNSPLHF. The CDR3 nucleotides read TGTGCCAGCAGCGTAACACCGAGCTCCTATAATTCACCCCTCCACTTT. Combining the CDR3 with reference TRBV9 and TRBJ1-6 gives the whole variable domain DSGVTQTPKHLITATGQRVTLRCSPRSGDLSVYWYQQSLDQGLQFLIQYYNGEERAKGNILERFSAQQFPDLHSELNLSSLELGDSALYFCASSVTPSSYNSPLHFGNGTRLTVT.

The V gene is TRBV6-5, the J gene TRBJ2-1; 9 bases agree with TRBD1. The V segment lost 8 bases and the J segment 7 bases; nucleotides outside the gene matches: 6. The CDR3 loop spans 13 amino acids. Germline values: CDR1 MNHEY, CDR2 SVGAGI. The chain's CDR3 is CASGDRGNNEQFF. In nucleotides, the CDR3 is TGTGCCAGCGGAGACAGGGGGAATAATGAGCAGTTCTTC.

There are a few counts of this clone. This chain joins TRBV5-6 and TRBJ2-7, with D maybe TRBD2 (5 bases). The CDR3 sequence is 14 residues long. Trimming cost V 2 bases and J 2 bases, with 11 bases left between them. Per the germline V gene, CDR1 is SGHDT and CDR2 is YYEEEE. CDR3 sequence (DNA): TGTGCCAGCAGCTTACCCGGGGTTCCCTACGAGCAGTACTTC. This codes for CASSLPGVPYEQYF.

The gene calls are TRBV27 and TRBJ2-1, with 7 bases aligning to TRBD2. The CDR3 extends over 15 amino acids. The ends lost 2 bases at V and 9 bases at J; junction bases unmatched: 10. CDR1 and CDR2 from the germline V gene are MNHEY and SMNVEV (reference sequence). CDR3 protein: CASSLGGRSLGEQFF. CDR3 in DNA: TGTGCCAGCAGTTTAGGCGGGAGAAGCCTAGGTGAGCAGTTCTTC.

The chain employs TRBV5-1 and TRBJ1-6; 7 positions match TRBD1. V lost 4 bases, J lost 6 bases, and 4 bases stayed unmatched. Per the germline V gene, CDR1 is SGHRS and CDR2 is YFSETQ. The CDR3 runs to 14 residues. CDR3 loop: CASSPGTVNSPLHF. In DNA form, the CDR3 reads TGCGCCAGCAGCCCGGGGACAGTTAATTCACCCCTCCACTTT.

The chain recombines TRBV4-2 with TRBJ2-4, with 8 bases matching TRBD1. The germline V gene encodes CDR1 LGHNA and CDR2 YNFKEQ. This CDR3 spans 16 amino acids. Unmatched junction bases numbered 5, after V lost 1 base and J lost 3 bases. CDR3 sequence: CASSQGLGQDKNIQYF. The CDR3 coding sequence is TGTGCCAGCAGCCAAGGTCTGGGACAGGACAAAAACATTCAGTACTTC.

This clone was detected only a few times. The chain joins TRBV5-1 to TRBJ2-1, with unresolved D. The V end lost 1 base, the J end lost 6 bases, and 8 bases lay between the germline ends. The germline V gene has CDR1 SGHRS and CDR2 YFSETQ. The CDR3 covers 13 residues. The CDR3 is CASSLYVANEQFF. DNA for the CDR3: TGCGCCAGCAGCTTGTATGTAGCCAATGAGCAGTTCTTC.

This chain uses TRBV19 with TRBJ1-4, with TRBD1 matching 7 bases. V lost 7 bases, J lost 3 bases, and 2 bases stayed unmatched. The germline V gene has CDR1 LNHDA and CDR2 SQIVND (reference sequence). This CDR3 comprises 13 residues. This CDR3 is CASTDRANEKLFF. The CDR3 DNA is TGTGCCAGTACAGACAGGGCTAATGAAAAACTGTTTTTT.

This chain links TRBV7-6 with TRBJ2-2, with a weak D call TRBD2 (5 bases). This CDR3 region has 15 residues. Trimming removed 5 bases at V and 5 bases at J, with 15 bases between. CDR1 SGHVS and CDR2 FNYEAQ come from the germline V gene. The DNA of the CDR3 is TGTGCCAGCAGCCCATCCCGGACGGGGACCGGGGAGCTGTTTTTT. Translating it yields CASSPSRTGTGELFF. Drawing the rest from reference TRBV7-6 and TRBJ2-2, the complete variable domain is GAGVSQSPRYKVTKRGQDVALRCDPISGHVSLYWYRQALGQGPEFLTYFNYEAQQDKSGLPNDRFSAERPEGSISTLTIQRTEQRDSAMYRCASSPSRTGTGELFFGEGSRLTVL.

V usage is TRBV7-2 and J usage is TRBJ2-7; D possibly corresponds to TRBD2 (5 bases). Germline V gene sequence: CDR1 SGHTA, CDR2 FQGNSA. The CDR3 is made up of 15 amino acids. Trimming took off 6 bases at V and 2 bases at J, with 17 bases between the two ends. CDR3 residues: CASRSTGSSPYEQYF. The CDR3 DNA is TGTGCCAGCAGAAGCACGGGATCCTCCCCCTACGAGCAGTACTTC.